This T cell receptor beta chain was captured by sequencing in a study of cytotoxic CD8 clonotypes in ibrutinib-treated CLL. Study results and caveats: At progression, clonality fell back toward baseline after rising at ibrutinib response.

A note on this clone: Its specificity is unknown.

The CDR3 length is 16 residues. V lost 5 bases and J lost 4; bases outside the gene matches: 4. The V gene's germline CDR1 is SGHAT and CDR2 FQDESV (reference sequence). Using immunoSEQ multiplex PCR, the repertoire was profiled, and TCRdb retains in-frame clones only, with some absent. The profile shows some 200,000 clones, approximately 75% of them singletons. The starting material was PBMCs, obtained after 12 months of ibrutinib treatment. The V and J genes are TRBV11-1 and TRBJ2-5, with 16 bases that match TRBD2. This sequence originates from a human donor with chronic lymphocytic leukemia. CDR3 sequence: CASSRGTSGGAETQYF. The CDR3 DNA sequence: TGTGCCAGCAGCCGCGGGACTAGCGGGGGGGCAGAGACCCAGTACTTC.